This is a list of T cell receptor beta chains from one sample in a study of post-analysis software for immune sequencing data. TCRdb recomputed calls from the PCR reads with MiXCR, one row per CDR3 protein. The table lists roughly 620,000 distinct CDR3 sequences, 44% of them singletons. The material sequenced was blood. Source of these receptors: a girl aged 5 to 17 with multiple sclerosis. The CDR3 runs from the conserved cysteine through the conserved F or W. Each record gives: clone size, V gene, J gene, D gene, CDR3 protein, CDR3 DNA. A D gene is named only where the DNA matches it firmly. The size field is filled for only some rows; it gives once, few, many or a size class.

>NA|TRBV12-3/TRBV12-4|TRBJ2-2|TRBD2
CASSLASMVREGPGELFF
TGTGCCAGCAGTTTAGCGAGCATGGTGCGGGAGGGCCCCGGGGAGCTGTTTTTT
>NA|TRBV12-3/TRBV12-4|TRBJ2-7|NA
CASSFAGALSYEQYF
TGTGCCAGCAGTTTCGCAGGGGCCCTCTCCTACGAGCAGTACTTC
>NA|TRBV30|TRBJ1-2|NA
CAWSVQGRDGYTF
TGTGCCTGGAGTGTACAGGGACGGGATGGCTACACCTTC
>NA|TRBV12-3/TRBV12-4|TRBJ1-5|NA
CASRSGVAGNQPQHF
TGTGCCAGCAGATCCGGGGTGGCAGGAAATCAGCCCCAGCATTTT
>NA|TRBV5-1|TRBJ2-5|TRBD2
CASRASGRETQYF
TGCGCCAGCAGGGCTAGCGGTCGAGAGACCCAGTACTTC
>NA|TRBV12-3/TRBV12-4|TRBJ2-7|NA
CASSPLGFRLAEQYF
TGTGCCAGCAGTCCCCTCGGGTTCCGCCTCGCCGAGCAGTACTTC
>NA|TRBV7-9|TRBJ2-7|TRBD2
CASSLAGAGGYEQYF
TGTGCCAGCAGCTTAGCCGGAGCGGGAGGTTACGAGCAGTACTTC
>once|TRBV3-1|TRBJ2-3|NA
CASSQGKTQYF
TGTGCCAGCAGCCAGGGAAAGACGCAGTATTTT
>NA|TRBV7-3|TRBJ2-3|NA
CASSSLMGGWGTDTQYF
TGTGCCAGCAGCTCCCTGATGGGGGGTTGGGGCACAGATACGCAGTATTTT
>few|TRBV5-1|TRBJ1-2|NA
CASSWDGTRNGYTF
TGCGCCAGCAGCTGGGACGGGACTAGGAATGGCTACACCTTC
>NA|TRBV4-1|TRBJ1-5|NA
CASSQDHSWLGKSNQPQHF
TGCGCCAGCAGCCAAGATCACTCTTGGCTGGGCAAGAGCAATCAGCCCCAGCATTTT
>NA|TRBV20-1|TRBJ2-7|TRBD2
CSAVAGGPYEQYF
TGCAGTGCCGTGGCGGGGGGCCCTTACGAGCAGTACTTC
>NA|TRBV5-1|TRBJ2-3|NA
CASNLARDTQYF
TGCGCCAGCAACTTGGCCAGAGATACGCAGTATTTT
>NA|TRBV20-1|TRBJ1-4|TRBD1
CSAIGTGLFRGTNEKLFF
TGCAGTGCTATAGGGACAGGGTTATTTCGAGGGACTAATGAAAAACTGTTTTTT
>NA|TRBV4-1|TRBJ2-1|TRBD2
CASSQDAAGFYNEQFF
TGCGCCAGCAGCCAAGATGCAGCGGGGTTTTACAATGAGCAGTTCTTC